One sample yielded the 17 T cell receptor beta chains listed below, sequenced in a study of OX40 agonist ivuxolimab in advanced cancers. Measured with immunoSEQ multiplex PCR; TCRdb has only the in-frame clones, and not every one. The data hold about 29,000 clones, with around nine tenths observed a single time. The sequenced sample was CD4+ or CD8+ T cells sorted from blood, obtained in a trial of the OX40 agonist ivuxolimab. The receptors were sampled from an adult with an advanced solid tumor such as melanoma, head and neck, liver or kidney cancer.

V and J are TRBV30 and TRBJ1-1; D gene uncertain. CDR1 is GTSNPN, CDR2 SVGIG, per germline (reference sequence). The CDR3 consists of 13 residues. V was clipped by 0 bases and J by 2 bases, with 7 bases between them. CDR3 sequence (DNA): TGTGCCTGGAGTGTCGGCGTTAACACTGAAGCTTTCTTT. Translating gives CAWSVGVNTEAFF.

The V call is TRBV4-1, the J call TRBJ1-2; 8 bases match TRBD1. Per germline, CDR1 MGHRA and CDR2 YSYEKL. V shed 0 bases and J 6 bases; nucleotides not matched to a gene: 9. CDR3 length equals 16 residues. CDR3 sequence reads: CASSQEASPGGDGYTF. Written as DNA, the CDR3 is TGCGCCAGCAGCCAAGAAGCCAGTCCAGGGGGCGATGGCTACACCTTC.

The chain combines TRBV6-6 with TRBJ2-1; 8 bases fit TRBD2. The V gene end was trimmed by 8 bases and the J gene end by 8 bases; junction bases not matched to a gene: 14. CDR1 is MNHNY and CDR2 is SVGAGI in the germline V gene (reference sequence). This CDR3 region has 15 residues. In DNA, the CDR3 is TGTGCCAGCGGTAAGGGACTAGTGGTTTTGGATGAGCAGTTCTTC. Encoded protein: CASGKGLVVLDEQFF.

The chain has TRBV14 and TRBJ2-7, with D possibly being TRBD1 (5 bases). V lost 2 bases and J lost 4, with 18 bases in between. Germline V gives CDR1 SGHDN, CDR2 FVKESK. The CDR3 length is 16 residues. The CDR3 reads CASSQPGRRDEYEQYF. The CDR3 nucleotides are TGTGCCAGCAGCCAACCCGGCCGCAGGGATGAGTACGAGCAGTACTTC.

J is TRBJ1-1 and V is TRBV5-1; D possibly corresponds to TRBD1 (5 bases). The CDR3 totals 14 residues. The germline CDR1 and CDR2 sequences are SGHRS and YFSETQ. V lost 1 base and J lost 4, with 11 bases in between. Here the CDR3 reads CASSLRGEGTEAFF. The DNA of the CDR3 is TGCGCCAGCAGCTTGAGAGGGGAGGGCACTGAAGCTTTCTTT.

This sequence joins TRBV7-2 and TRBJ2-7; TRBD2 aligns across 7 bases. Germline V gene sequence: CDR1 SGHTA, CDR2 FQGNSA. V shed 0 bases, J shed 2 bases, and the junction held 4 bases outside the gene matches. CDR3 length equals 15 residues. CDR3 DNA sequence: TGTGCCAGCAGCTTAGCTGCGCGGGGGACCTACGAGCAGTACTTC. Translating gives CASSLAARGTYEQYF.

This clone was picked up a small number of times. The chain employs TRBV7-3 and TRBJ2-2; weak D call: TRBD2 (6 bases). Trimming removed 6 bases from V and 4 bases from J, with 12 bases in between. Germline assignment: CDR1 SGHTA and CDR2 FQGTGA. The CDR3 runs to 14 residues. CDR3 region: CASRDYGGTGELFF. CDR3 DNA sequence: TGTGCCAGCAGGGACTACGGTGGCACCGGGGAGCTGTTTTTT.

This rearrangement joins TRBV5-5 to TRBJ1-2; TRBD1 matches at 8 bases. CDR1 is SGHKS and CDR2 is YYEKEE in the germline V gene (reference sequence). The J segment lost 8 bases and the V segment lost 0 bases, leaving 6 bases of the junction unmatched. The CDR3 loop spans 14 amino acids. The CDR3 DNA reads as TGTGCCAGCAGCTTGGAGGCAGGGGGCCGGGGCTACACCTTC. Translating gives CASSLEAGGRGYTF.

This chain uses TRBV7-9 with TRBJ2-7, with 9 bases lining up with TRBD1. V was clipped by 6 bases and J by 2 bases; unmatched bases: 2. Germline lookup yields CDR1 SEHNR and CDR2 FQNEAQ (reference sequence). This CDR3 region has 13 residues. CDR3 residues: CASRGTGPYEQYF. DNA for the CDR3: TGTGCCAGCAGGGGGACAGGGCCCTACGAGCAGTACTTC.

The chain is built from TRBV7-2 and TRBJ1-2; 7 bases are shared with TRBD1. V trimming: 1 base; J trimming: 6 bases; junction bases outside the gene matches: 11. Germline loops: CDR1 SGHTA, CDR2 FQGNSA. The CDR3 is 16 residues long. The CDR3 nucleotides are TGTGCCAGCAGCTTAGAGGGAGTTTGGACAGGCGATGGCTACACCTTC. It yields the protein CASSLEGVWTGDGYTF. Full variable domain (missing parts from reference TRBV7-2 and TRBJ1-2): GAGVSQSPSNKVTEKGKDVELRCDPISGHTALYWYRQSLGQGLEFLIYFQGNSAPDKSGLPSDRFSAERTGGSVSTLTIQRTQQEDSAVYLCASSLEGVWTGDGYTFGSGTRLTVV.

CDR3 loop: CASSQGLAGGAGKTQYF. In nucleotides, the CDR3 is TGTGCCAGCAGTCAAGGACTAGCGGGGGGCGCCGGGAAGACCCAGTACTTC. The chain is built from TRBV7-2 and TRBJ2-5; 14 positions match TRBD2. V dropped 6 bases and J dropped 6; count of bases not matched to a gene: 12. The CDR3 length is 17 residues. The germline V gene encodes CDR1 SGHTA and CDR2 FQGNSA.

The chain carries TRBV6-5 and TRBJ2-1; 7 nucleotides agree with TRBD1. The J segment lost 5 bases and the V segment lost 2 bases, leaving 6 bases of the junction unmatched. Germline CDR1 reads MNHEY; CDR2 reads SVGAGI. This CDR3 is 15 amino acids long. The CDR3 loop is CASSYLGDSNNEQFF. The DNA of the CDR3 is TGTGCCAGCAGTTACCTGGGGGACAGCAACAATGAGCAGTTCTTC.

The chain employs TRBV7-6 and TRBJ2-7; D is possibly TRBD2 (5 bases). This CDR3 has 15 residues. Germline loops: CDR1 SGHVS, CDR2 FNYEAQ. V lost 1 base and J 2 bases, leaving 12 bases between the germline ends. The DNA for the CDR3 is TGTGCCAGCAGCTTAGAGCTAGCTGCCGCCTACGAGCAGTACTTC. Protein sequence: CASSLELAAAYEQYF.

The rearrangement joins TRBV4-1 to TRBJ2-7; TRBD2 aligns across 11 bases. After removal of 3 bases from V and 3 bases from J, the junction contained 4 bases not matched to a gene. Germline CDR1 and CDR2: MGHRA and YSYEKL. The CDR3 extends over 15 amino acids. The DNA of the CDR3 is TGCGCCAGCAGCCACCTAGCGGGGGGCTACTACGAGCAGTACTTC. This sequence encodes CASSHLAGGYYEQYF.

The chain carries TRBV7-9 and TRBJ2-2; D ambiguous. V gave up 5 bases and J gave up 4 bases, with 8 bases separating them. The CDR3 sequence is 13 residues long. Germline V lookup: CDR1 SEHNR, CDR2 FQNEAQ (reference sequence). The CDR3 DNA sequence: TGTGCCAGCAGCAGAGTGGGCACCGGGGAGCTGTTTTTT. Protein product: CASSRVGTGELFF.

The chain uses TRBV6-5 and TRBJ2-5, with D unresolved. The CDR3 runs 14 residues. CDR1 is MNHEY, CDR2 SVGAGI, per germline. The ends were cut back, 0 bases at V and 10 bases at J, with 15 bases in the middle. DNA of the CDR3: TGTGCCAGCAGTTACTCTGACGAAGATCGGGTCCAGTACTTC. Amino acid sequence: CASSYSDEDRVQYF.

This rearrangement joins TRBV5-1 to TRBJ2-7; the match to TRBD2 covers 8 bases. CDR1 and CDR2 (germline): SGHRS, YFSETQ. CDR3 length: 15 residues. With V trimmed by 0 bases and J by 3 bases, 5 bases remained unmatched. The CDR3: CASSLVGGAFYEQYF. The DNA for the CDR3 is TGCGCCAGCAGCTTGGTCGGGGGGGCCTTCTACGAGCAGTACTTC.